These 21 T cell receptor beta chains came from one sample sequenced in a study of identifying expanded T cells in peripheral blood. Profiling relied on immunoSEQ multiplex PCR, and the TCRdb table lists in-frame clones only, not all of them. This repertoire shows some 90,000 clones, around 87% found once; its top ten account for roughly 5.5%. Sequences were obtained from blood. The receptors were sampled from a person aged 18 to 75 in good health.

This chain links TRBV5-1 with TRBJ1-3; 7 positions agree with TRBD1. This CDR3 comprises 15 residues. V lost 3 bases, J lost 4 bases, and 7 bases stayed unmatched. Germline V CDR1 and CDR2: SGHRS, YFSETQ. CDR3 residues: CASSWGTVTGNTIYF. The CDR3 DNA is TGCGCCAGCAGCTGGGGGACAGTCACCGGAAACACCATATATTTT.

The rearrangement links TRBV5-6 to TRBJ2-1; no clear D. The CDR3 length is 11 residues. With 3 bases removed from V and 10 bases from J, the gap between germline ends came to 8 bases. The germline V gene encodes CDR1 SGHDT and CDR2 YYEEEE. DNA for the CDR3: TGTGCCAGCAGCTGGGCCGGGGAGCAGTTCTTC. Encoded protein: CASSWAGEQFF.

The chain has TRBV7-9 and TRBJ2-6; the D gene is possibly TRBD1 (6 bases). Germline V gives CDR1 SEHNR, CDR2 FQNEAQ (reference sequence). This CDR3 comprises 16 residues. Trimming pared 5 bases from V and 2 bases from J, leaving 13 bases between. CDR3 residues: CASSIGDMAGANVLTF. The CDR3 region has the DNA TGTGCCAGCAGCATAGGGGACATGGCTGGGGCCAACGTCCTGACTTTC.

The CDR3 region is CASTQEGLAGYEQYF. Written as DNA, the CDR3 is TGTGCCAGTACTCAAGAGGGACTAGCCGGCTACGAGCAGTACTTC. J is TRBJ2-5 and V is TRBV19, with 9 nucleotides matching TRBD2. TRBJ2-7 explains the end of the DNA better; the J call may be wrong. Germline CDR1 is LNHDA and CDR2 is SQIVND (reference sequence). This CDR3 region has 15 residues.

The genes are TRBV6-6 and TRBJ1-5, with TRBD1 matching over 7 bases. The J segment lost 3 bases and the V segment lost 5 bases, leaving 1 base of the junction unmatched. The germline gives CDR1 MNHNY, CDR2 SVGAGI (reference sequence). CDR3 length: 13 amino acids. CDR3 DNA sequence: TGTGCCAGCAGTACAGGGGTCAATCAGCCCCAGCATTTT. This encodes CASSTGVNQPQHF.

The gene calls are TRBV2 and TRBJ1-2, with D hard to call. The CDR3 is 13 amino acids. Germline CDR1 and CDR2: SNHLY and FYNNEI. V shed 4 bases and J shed 4 bases, with 10 bases lying between them. This CDR3 reads CASSVGEGYGYTF. CDR3 bases: TGTGCCAGCAGTGTCGGCGAAGGCTATGGCTACACCTTC.

This chain joins TRBV5-1 and TRBJ2-1; a weak D match, TRBD2 (5 bases). CDR3 length: 16 residues. V was pared by 0 bases and J by 10 bases, with 20 bases between. Germline loops: CDR1 SGHRS, CDR2 YFSETQ. CDR3 nucleotides: TGCGCCAGCAGCTTGGTTGCCGGGATCCCGCCGAGGGAGCAGTTCTTC. This gives the protein CASSLVAGIPPREQFF.

The gene calls are TRBV10-3 and TRBJ1-5; D gene ambiguous. This CDR3 has 13 amino acids. In germline, CDR1 is ENHRY, CDR2 SYGVKD. V was trimmed by 10 bases and J by 5 bases, leaving 15 bases between them. CDR3 sequence (DNA): TGTGCCACGACCGGACTGGCTGATCAGCCCCAGCATTTT. Its protein product is CATTGLADQPQHF.

This clone was seen a handful of times. The V call is TRBV7-9, the J call TRBJ2-3; D ambiguous. Germline CDR1 SEHNR, CDR2 FQNEAQ (reference sequence). Trimming pared 5 bases from V and 0 bases from J, leaving 12 bases between. CDR3 size: 15 residues. The CDR3 bases are TGTGCCAGCAGCCCTAGTCTGGGGAGCACAGATACGCAGTATTTT. Its translation: CASSPSLGSTDTQYF.

As regards this clone: One end of the junction does not line up with germline, which may come from a read error. Other DNA sequences in the same sample also yield this CDR3. The CDR3 spells CASSPGSRSTEAFF. The CDR3 coding sequence is TGCGCCAGCAGCCCCGGATCCCGGAGCACTGAGGCTTTCTTT. V usage is TRBV4-3 and J usage is TRBJ1-1; D ambiguous. This CDR3 spans 14 amino acids. Germline V lookup: CDR1 LGHNA, CDR2 YSLEER.

This chain's CDR3 is CASSLWTSIYSYEQYF. The CDR3 coding sequence is TGTGCCAGCAGCTTGTGGACTAGCATTTATTCCTACGAGCAGTACTTC. This chain links TRBV5-6 with TRBJ2-7; 8 bases align to TRBD2. The CDR3 runs to 16 residues. V shed 1 base, J shed 1 base, and the junction held 7 bases outside the gene matches. Germline assignment: CDR1 SGHDT and CDR2 YYEEEE.

This clone was detected only once. This rearrangement joins TRBV13 to TRBJ1-1; D gene ambiguous. Germline CDR1 is PRHDT and CDR2 is FYEKMQ (reference sequence). V lost 5 bases to trimming and J lost 7 bases, with 11 bases between them. This CDR3 is 12 amino acids long. CDR3 DNA sequence: TGTGCCAGCAGCCCACTAAGCGTTGAAGCTTTCTTT. Its translation: CASSPLSVEAFF.

The gene calls are TRBV29-1 and TRBJ1-2; the D is unclear. Germline CDR1 and CDR2: SQVTM and ANQGSEA. CDR3 length: 12 residues. Trimming shortened V by 6 bases and J by 8 bases, and 16 bases separated the two germline ends. CDR3 in amino acids: CSVPDHYRGYTF. The CDR3 coding sequence is TGCAGCGTGCCTGATCACTACCGAGGCTACACCTTC. Full variable domain (rest looked up from reference TRBV29-1 and TRBJ1-2): SAVISQKPSRDICQRGTSLTIQCQVDSQVTMMFWYRQQPGQSLTLIATANQGSEATYESGFVIDKFPISRPNLTFSTLTVSNMSPEDSSIYLCSVPDHYRGYTFGSGTRLTVV.

The genes are TRBV19 and TRBJ2-1; 7 bases agree with TRBD1. CDR1 and CDR2 (germline): LNHDA, SQIVND (reference sequence). The V gene end was trimmed by 9 bases and the J gene end by 4 bases; junction bases not matched to a gene: 15. The CDR3 has 16 amino acids. CDR3 residues: CASLRGDSLSYNEQFF. CDR3 nucleotides: TGTGCCAGCCTGCGAGGGGACAGCTTGTCTTACAATGAGCAGTTCTTC.

The V and J genes are TRBV4-3 and TRBJ1-1; D remains ambiguous. Trimming cost V 0 bases and J 3 bases, with 17 bases left between them. Germline CDR1 and CDR2: LGHNA and YSLEER. The CDR3 length is 17 residues. The DNA of the CDR3 is TGCGCCAGCAGCCAAGATCTAGTTGCGGTCGCGCACACTGAAGCTTTCTTT. Amino acids: CASSQDLVAVAHTEAFF.

CDR3 loop: CATSRWGGGYEQYF. DNA for the CDR3: TGTGCCACCAGCAGGTGGGGAGGGGGGTACGAGCAGTACTTC. The chain links TRBV15 to TRBJ2-7; D is possibly TRBD2 (7 bases). Trimming took off 3 bases at V and 4 bases at J, with 13 bases between the two ends. CDR3 length equals 14 residues. In germline, CDR1 is LNHNV, CDR2 YYDKDF (reference sequence).

J is TRBJ1-2 and V is TRBV6-1, with D possibly being TRBD1 (5 bases). This CDR3 contains 15 residues. Germline CDR1 and CDR2: MNHNS and SASEGT. V was pared by 3 bases and J by 0 bases, with 11 bases between. CDR3 bases: TGTGCCAGCAGTGAGACAGATTTAGCTAACTATGGCTACACCTTC. Translated, it gives CASSETDLANYGYTF.

This sequence joins TRBV7-2 and TRBJ2-2; D gene ambiguous. V lost 3 bases and J lost 4, with 12 bases in between. CDR3 length: 15 amino acids. Germline V gene lookup returns CDR1 SGHTA and CDR2 FQGNSA. CDR3 sequence reads: CASSLYSSSTGELFF. In DNA form, the CDR3 reads TGTGCCAGCAGCTTGTACAGCAGTTCCACCGGGGAGCTGTTTTTT.

V is TRBV5-1 and J is TRBJ2-1; TRBD2 might be the D (7 bases). The CDR3 is made up of 14 amino acids. Germline V gene sequence: CDR1 SGHRS, CDR2 YFSETQ. Deletions cut 2 bases from V and 5 bases from J, with 11 bases between. The CDR3 is CASSFGGGNNEQFF. CDR3 DNA: TGCGCCAGCAGCTTCGGCGGGGGCAACAATGAGCAGTTCTTC.

The rearrangement joins TRBV2 to TRBJ1-5; D is possibly TRBD1 (5 bases). The CDR3 has 13 residues. CDR1 and CDR2 (germline): SNHLY, FYNNEI. Trimming removed 6 bases from V and 8 bases from J, with 14 bases in between. The CDR3: CASRGDGGKPQHF. CDR3 coding DNA: TGTGCCAGCAGAGGGGACGGCGGGAAGCCCCAGCATTTT.

The gene calls are TRBV29-1 and TRBJ1-2; no clear D. The CDR3 length is 12 residues. Deletions cut 4 bases from V and 4 bases from J, with 10 bases between. The germline V gene has CDR1 SQVTM and CDR2 ANQGSEA. Here the CDR3 DNA reads TGCAGCGTTGTGACCCAGGCCTATGGCTACACCTTC. Its translation: CSVVTQAYGYTF.